The 9 T cell receptor beta chains listed next were all sequenced from one sample in a study of PD-L1 blockade in urothelial cancer. Data came from immunoSEQ multiplex PCR; TCRdb stores just in-frame clones and leaves some out. The top ten clones hold 5.5% to 7.5% of a sample with tens of thousands of clones, around four fifths of them seen once. Time point given: pretreatment peripheral blood. Specimen: PBMCs, collected around atezolizumab (anti-PD-L1) treatment. These receptors came from a man aged 35 to 55 with urothelial cancer.

This clone has only a few counts. The DNA for the CDR3 is TGTGCCAGGGGGGGATCTGGCTCTGGAAACACCATATATTTT. This translates into CARGGSGSGNTIYF. The chain links TRBV19 to TRBJ1-3, with D possibly being TRBD1 (5 bases). V was shortened by 9 bases and J by 0 bases, with 12 bases between the two germline ends. This CDR3 is 14 amino acids long. Germline assignment: CDR1 LNHDA and CDR2 SQIVND (reference sequence). Variable domain in full (rest from reference TRBV19 and TRBJ1-3): DGGITQSPKYLFRKEGQNVTLSCEQNLNHDAMYWYRQDPGQGLRLIYYSQIVNDFQKGDIAEGYSVSREKKESFPLTVTSAQKNPTAFYLCARGGSGSGNTIYFGEGSWLTVV.

The CDR3 loop reads CASSLALTPTGGRALTDTQYF. The CDR3 DNA sequence: TGCGCCAGCAGCTTGGCCCTAACTCCCACTGGCGGGAGGGCCTTAACAGATACGCAGTATTTT. The chain uses TRBV5-1 and TRBJ2-3; 9 positions match TRBD2. The CDR3 contains 21 residues. The V segment lost 0 bases and the J segment 3 bases; nucleotides outside the gene matches: 20. Germline CDR1 and CDR2: SGHRS and YFSETQ.

The chain employs TRBV10-3 and TRBJ1-2, with TRBD1 identical over 7 bases. The trim removed 3 bases at V and 6 bases at J, leaving 13 bases unmatched. Germline V CDR1 and CDR2: ENHRY, SYGVKD. The CDR3 totals 16 residues. The CDR3 nucleotides read TGTGCCATCAGTGAAAACTCAGGGGGAGCTATAGATGGCTACACCTTC. Its translation is CAISENSGGAIDGYTF.

The chain links TRBV7-3 to TRBJ2-2, with TRBD2 as a possible D gene (5 bases). V gave up 2 bases and J gave up 3 bases, with 7 bases separating them. Germline values: CDR1 SGHTA, CDR2 FQGTGA. The CDR3 sequence is 14 residues long. The CDR3 nucleotides are TGTGCCAGCAGCTTAGAGGGATACACCGGGGAGCTGTTTTTT. This translates into CASSLEGYTGELFF.

The chain recombines TRBV9 with TRBJ1-1; D possibly corresponds to TRBD1 (5 bases). From germline, CDR1 is SGDLS and CDR2 YYNGEE. CDR3 length equals 17 residues. V was shortened by 2 bases and J by 2 bases, with 19 bases between the two germline ends. CDR3 sequence (DNA): TGTGCCAGCAGCGTGGGCGGGCAGGAGGGGAGAAACACTGAAGCTTTCTTT. Translation gives CASSVGGQEGRNTEAFF.

This chain connects TRBV6-1 to TRBJ1-5; 9 positions match TRBD1. The CDR3 runs to 15 residues. Trimming cost V 7 bases and J 0 bases; bases outside gene matches: 4. Germline assignment: CDR1 MNHNS and CDR2 SASEGT. CDR3 loop: CASKGQGTSNQPQHF. Here the CDR3 DNA reads TGTGCCAGCAAAGGACAGGGGACTAGCAATCAGCCCCAGCATTTT.

A few counts support this clone. V usage is TRBV19 and J usage is TRBJ2-7; a weak D match, TRBD1 (6 bases). This CDR3 has 14 residues. Germline assignment: CDR1 LNHDA and CDR2 SQIVND (reference sequence). V gave up 5 bases and J gave up 7 bases, with 18 bases separating them. CDR3 residues: CASSLAQGTGEQYF. In nucleotides, the CDR3 is TGTGCCAGTAGTTTAGCACAGGGAACGGGGGAGCAGTACTTC.

The chain has TRBV5-6 and TRBJ1-1; 7 nucleotides match TRBD1. The CDR3 runs to 13 residues. V gave up 3 bases and J gave up 9 bases; unmatched junction bases: 8. Germline assignment: CDR1 SGHDT and CDR2 YYEEEE. The CDR3 is CASSSLGGVKAFF. CDR3 sequence (DNA): TGTGCCAGCAGCTCCCTAGGGGGCGTAAAAGCTTTCTTT.

CDR3 residues: CASSTGSRQGIGGKLFF. The CDR3 nucleotides read TGTGCCAGCAGTACTGGGAGCAGACAGGGAATAGGAGGAAAACTGTTTTTT. The V gene is TRBV27, the J gene TRBJ1-4; 7 bases are shared with TRBD1. The trim removed 5 bases at V and 10 bases at J, leaving 19 bases unmatched. This CDR3 is built from 17 residues. Germline V gene sequence: CDR1 MNHEY, CDR2 SMNVEV (reference sequence).